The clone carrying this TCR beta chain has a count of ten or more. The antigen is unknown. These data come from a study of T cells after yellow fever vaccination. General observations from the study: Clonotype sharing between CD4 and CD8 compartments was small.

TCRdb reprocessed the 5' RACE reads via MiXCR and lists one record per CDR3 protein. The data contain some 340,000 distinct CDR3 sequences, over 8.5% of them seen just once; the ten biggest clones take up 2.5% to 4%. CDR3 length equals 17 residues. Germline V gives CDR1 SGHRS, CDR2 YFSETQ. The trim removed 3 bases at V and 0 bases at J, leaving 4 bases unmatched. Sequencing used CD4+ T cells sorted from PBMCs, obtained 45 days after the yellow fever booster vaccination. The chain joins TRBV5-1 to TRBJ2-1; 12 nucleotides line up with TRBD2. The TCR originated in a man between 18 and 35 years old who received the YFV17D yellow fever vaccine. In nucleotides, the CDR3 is TGCGCCAGCAGCTCATGGACTAGCGGGGACTCCTACAATGAGCAGTTCTTC. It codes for CASSSWTSGDSYNEQFF.